This T cell receptor beta chain was observed in a study of control samples from healthy donors and cancer patients. Germline values: CDR1 MDHEN, CDR2 SYDVKM. V dropped 4 bases and J dropped 0 bases, with 16 bases sitting between them. This CDR3 comprises 17 residues. Using immunoSEQ multiplex PCR, the repertoire was profiled, and TCRdb retains in-frame clones only, with some absent. This sample yields around 120,000 clones, of which roughly nine tenths are seen a single time; around 1.1% belongs to the top ten. Material for sequencing was PBMCs. The chain couples TRBV28 to TRBJ1-5; D gene unclear. The source is a woman aged 50 to 60 with colorectal cancer. The CDR3 bases are TGTGCCAGCAGTTCTTCACGGGCGAGAGATAGCAATCAGCCCCAGCATTTT. Protein sequence: CASSSSRARDSNQPQHF.